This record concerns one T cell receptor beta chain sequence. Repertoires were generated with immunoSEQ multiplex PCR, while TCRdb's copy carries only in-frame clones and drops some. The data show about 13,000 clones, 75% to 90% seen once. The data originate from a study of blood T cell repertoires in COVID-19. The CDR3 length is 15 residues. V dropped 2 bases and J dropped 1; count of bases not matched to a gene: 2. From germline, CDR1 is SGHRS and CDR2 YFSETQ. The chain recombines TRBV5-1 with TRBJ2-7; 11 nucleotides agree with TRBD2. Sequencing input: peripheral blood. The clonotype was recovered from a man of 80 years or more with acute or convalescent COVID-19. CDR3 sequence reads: CASSFLAGGSYEQYF. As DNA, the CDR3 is TGCGCCAGCAGCTTTCTAGCGGGGGGTTCCTACGAGCAGTACTTC.